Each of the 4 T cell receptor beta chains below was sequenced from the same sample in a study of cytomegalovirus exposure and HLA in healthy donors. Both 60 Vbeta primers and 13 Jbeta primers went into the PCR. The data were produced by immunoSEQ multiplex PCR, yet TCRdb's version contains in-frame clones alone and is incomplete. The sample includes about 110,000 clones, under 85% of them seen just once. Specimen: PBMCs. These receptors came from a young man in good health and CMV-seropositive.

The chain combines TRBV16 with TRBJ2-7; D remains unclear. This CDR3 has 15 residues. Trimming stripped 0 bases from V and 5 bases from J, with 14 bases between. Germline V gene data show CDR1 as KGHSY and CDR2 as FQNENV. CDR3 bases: TGTGCCAGCAGCCAATCGATATTGGGCAGGAACGAGCAGTACTTC. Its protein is CASSQSILGRNEQYF.

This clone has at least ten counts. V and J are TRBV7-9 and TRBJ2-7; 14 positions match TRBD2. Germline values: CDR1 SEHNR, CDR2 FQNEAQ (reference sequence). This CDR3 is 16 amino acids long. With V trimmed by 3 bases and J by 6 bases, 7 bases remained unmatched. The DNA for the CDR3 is TGTGCCAGCAGCTTCCCGACTAGCGGGGGGGGTTTCGAGCAGTACTTC. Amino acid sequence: CASSFPTSGGGFEQYF.

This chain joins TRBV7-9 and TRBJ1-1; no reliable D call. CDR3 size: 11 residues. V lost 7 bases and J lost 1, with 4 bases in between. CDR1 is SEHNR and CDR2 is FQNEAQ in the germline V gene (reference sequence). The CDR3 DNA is TGTGCCAGCACCCAGAACACTGAAGCTTTCTTT. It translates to CASTQNTEAFF.

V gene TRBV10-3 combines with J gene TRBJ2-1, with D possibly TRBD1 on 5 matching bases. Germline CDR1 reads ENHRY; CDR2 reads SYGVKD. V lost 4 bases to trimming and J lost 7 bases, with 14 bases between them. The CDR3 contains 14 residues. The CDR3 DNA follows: TGTGCCATCAGTGGAAATCAGGGTTGGAATGAGCAGTTCTTC. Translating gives CAISGNQGWNEQFF.